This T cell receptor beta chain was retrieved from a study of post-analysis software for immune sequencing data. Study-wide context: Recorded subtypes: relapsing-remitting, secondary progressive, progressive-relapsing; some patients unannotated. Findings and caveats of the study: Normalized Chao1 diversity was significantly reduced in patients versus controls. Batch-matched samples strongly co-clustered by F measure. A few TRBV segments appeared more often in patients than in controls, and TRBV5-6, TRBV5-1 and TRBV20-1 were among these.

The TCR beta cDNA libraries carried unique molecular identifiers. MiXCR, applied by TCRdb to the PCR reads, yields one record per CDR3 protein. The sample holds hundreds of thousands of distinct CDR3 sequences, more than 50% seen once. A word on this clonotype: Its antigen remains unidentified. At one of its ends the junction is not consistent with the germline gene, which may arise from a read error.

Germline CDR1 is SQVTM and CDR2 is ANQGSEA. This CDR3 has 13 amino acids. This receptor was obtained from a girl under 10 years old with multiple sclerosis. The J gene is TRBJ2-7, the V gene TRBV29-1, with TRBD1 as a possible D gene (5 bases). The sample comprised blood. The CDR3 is CSVVSGSSCEQYF. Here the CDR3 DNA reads TGCAGCGTTGTCTCAGGGTCATCCTGCGAGCAGTACTTC.